Each of the 28 T cell receptor beta chains below was sequenced from the same sample in a study of identical twins (TCRdb year 2016). Receptor amplification or capture employed 5' RACE. TCRdb names Illumina HiSeq 2000 as the instrument used. TCRdb reprocessing: public reads trimmed at Q25 with fastp, clones called with MiXCR, in-frame beta chains kept. Identical CDR3 proteins give one entry, which carries the most common genes and DNA. Present in this sample are a few hundred thousand distinct CDR3 sequences, roughly 9% of which were seen just once. The ten largest account for 8% to 9.5% of the sample. The sequencing sample was made of naive T cells sorted from blood. The sample's cell subset or site label, decoded: cells isolated with a human naive T-cell isolation kit. The receptors were sampled from a woman aged 45-65 years in good health.

This clonotype was recorded a few times. J is TRBJ2-7 and V is TRBV5-4; TRBD2 agrees at 10 bases. Germline assignment: CDR1 SGHNT and CDR2 YYREEE (reference sequence). Trimming at V came to 0 bases and at J to 3 bases, leaving 3 bases not matched to a gene. This CDR3 spans 15 amino acids. The CDR3: CASSLEGTSVYEQYF. The CDR3 nucleotides are TGTGCCAGCAGCTTGGAAGGGACTAGCGTCTACGAGCAGTACTTC.

The V and J genes are TRBV12-3 or TRBV12-4 and TRBJ1-5, with D unclear. The germline V and J ends were trimmed by 2 bases and 7 bases, with 12 bases remaining between them. The CDR3 is 14 residues long. The CDR3 sequence: CASSLSAGFQPQHF. CDR3 DNA sequence: TGTGCCAGCAGTTTATCGGCCGGGTTCCAGCCCCAGCATTTT.

The rearrangement links TRBV4-1 to TRBJ1-6, with TRBD1 matching over 12 bases. Germline CDR1 MGHRA, CDR2 YSYEKL. V shed 3 bases, J shed 9 bases, and the junction held 3 bases outside the gene matches. The CDR3 extends over 15 amino acids. CDR3 in amino acids: CASSQGQGAVSPLHF. The CDR3 nucleotides are TGCGCCAGCAGCCAGGGACAGGGGGCAGTTTCACCCCTCCACTTT.

V and J are TRBV4-1 and TRBJ2-5; D is uncertain. CDR1 and CDR2 from the germline V gene are MGHRA and YSYEKL. With 1 base removed from V and 5 bases from J, the gap between germline ends came to 8 bases. This CDR3 spans 13 amino acids. CDR3 DNA: TGCGCCAGCAGCCAAGTCTTTGGGGAGACCCAGTACTTC. Its protein product is CASSQVFGETQYF.

This clonotype was counted between two and nine times. CDR3: CASRKGADREQYF. The CDR3 region has the DNA TGTGCCAGCAGGAAGGGGGCCGATCGGGAGCAGTACTTC. The chain joins TRBV6-2 or TRBV6-3 to TRBJ2-7; 7 bases match TRBD1. Germline V gene sequence: CDR1 MNHEY, CDR2 SVGEGT. V lost 6 bases and J lost 7; bases outside the gene matches: 9. This CDR3 is 13 amino acids long.

This clonotype was recorded a few times. This chain links TRBV5-6 with TRBJ2-5, with D unclear. The CDR3 is 14 amino acids. Germline lookup yields CDR1 SGHDT and CDR2 YYEEEE. V was clipped by 1 base and J by 5 bases, with 12 bases between them. The CDR3 loop is CASSLKTLGETQYF. Here the CDR3 DNA reads TGTGCCAGCAGCTTGAAAACGCTAGGGGAGACCCAGTACTTC.

The chain carries TRBV2 and TRBJ2-2; 8 nucleotides align to TRBD1. The CDR3 is 13 residues long. Germline CDR1 reads SNHLY; CDR2 reads FYNNEI. After removal of 7 bases from V and 4 bases from J, the junction contained 2 bases not matched to a gene. The CDR3 here is CASKGTGTGELFF. In DNA form, the CDR3 reads TGTGCCAGCAAAGGGACAGGCACCGGGGAGCTGTTTTTT. Filled out from reference TRBV2 and TRBJ2-2, the complete variable domain reads EPEVTQTPSHQVTQMGQEVILRCVPISNHLYFYWYRQILGQKVEFLVSFYNNEISEKSEIFDDQFSVERPDGSNFTLKIRSTKLEDSAMYFCASKGTGTGELFFGEGSRLTVL.

There are many counts of this clonotype. The chain is built from TRBV29-1 and TRBJ2-5; D is perhaps TRBD2 (6 bases). The V gene's germline CDR1 is SQVTM and CDR2 ANQGSEA. CDR3 length: 13 residues. Trimming took 6 bases from V and 5 from J, leaving 16 bases between them. CDR3 residues: CSVKQRVLETQYF. The DNA for the CDR3 is TGCAGCGTGAAACAGCGGGTCCTGGAGACCCAGTACTTC.

This clonotype was recorded at least ten times. The chain joins TRBV12-3 or TRBV12-4 to TRBJ2-5, with a tentative D call TRBD1 (5 bases). The V end was cut by 9 bases, the J end by 4 bases, with 12 bases between. There are 12 residues in the CDR3. CDR3 region: CARNSGRETQYF. DNA for the CDR3: TGTGCCAGGAATTCAGGGCGAGAGACCCAGTACTTC.

As to this clonotype: A much larger clone is a single base away; this may be a read error. The rearrangement joins TRBV20-1 to TRBJ2-5; no definite D call. V shed 2 bases and J shed 5 bases, with 9 bases lying between them. CDR1 and CDR2 (germline): DFQATT, SNEGSKA (reference sequence). The CDR3 totals 12 residues. In DNA, the CDR3 is TGCAGTGCTAGACCTAGTGGGGAGACCCAGTACTTC. Encoded protein: CSARPSGETQYF.

The chain combines TRBV5-1 with TRBJ2-2, with TRBD2 matching 11 bases. The trim removed 0 bases at V and 5 bases at J, leaving 3 bases unmatched. The CDR3 covers 16 residues. Germline CDR1 and CDR2: SGHRS and YFSETQ. The DNA of the CDR3 is TGCGCCAGCAGCTTGGGACTAGCGGGAAGGACCGGGGAGCTGTTTTTT. This translates into CASSLGLAGRTGELFF.

This clonotype showed up just a few times. The gene calls are TRBV11-2 and TRBJ2-5; 8 bases map to TRBD1. V lost 2 bases and J lost 5; bases outside the gene matches: 7. The CDR3 contains 15 residues. Germline V gives CDR1 SGHAT, CDR2 FQNNGV. The CDR3 DNA follows: TGTGCCAGCAGCTTATTTGGACAGGGTGCTGAGACCCAGTACTTC. Protein: CASSLFGQGAETQYF.

The chain couples TRBV6-1 to TRBJ2-1, with D tentatively TRBD2 (5 bases). The germline CDR1 and CDR2 sequences are MNHNS and SASEGT. The germline V and J ends were trimmed by 6 bases and 5 bases, with 17 bases remaining between them. The CDR3 runs to 15 residues. The CDR3 DNA reads TGTGCCAGCAGCCTAACTCGCGGGCCCGACAATGAGCAGTTCTTC. The encoded protein is CASSLTRGPDNEQFF.

In this sample, this clonotype turned up many times. The CDR3 nucleotides read TGTGCCAGCAGCCAAGGGGGACAGGGGGCGAACATTCAGTACTTC. Amino acids: CASSQGGQGANIQYF. The J gene is TRBJ2-4, the V gene TRBV3-1; 12 bases line up with TRBD1. Germline lookup yields CDR1 LGHDT and CDR2 YNNKEL (reference sequence). This CDR3 has 15 amino acids. After removal of 1 base from V and 7 bases from J, the junction contained 2 bases not matched to a gene. The complete variable domain, with remaining parts taken from reference TRBV3-1 and TRBJ2-4, reads DTAVSQTPKYLVTQMGNDKSIKCEQNLGHDTMYWYKQDSKKFLKIMFSYNNKELIINETVPNRFSPKSPDKAHLNLHINSLELGDSAVYFCASSQGGQGANIQYFGAGTRLSVL.

This clonotype was counted only a few times. The V call is TRBV7-2, the J call TRBJ1-2; perhaps TRBD1 as D (5 bases). The germline V gene has CDR1 SGHTA and CDR2 FQGNSA. The CDR3 is 13 residues long. The V end lost 6 bases, the J end lost 7 bases, and 15 bases lay between the germline ends. The CDR3 coding sequence is TGTGCCAGCAGACCCGCAGGGATAGGTGGCTACACCTTC. Residues: CASRPAGIGGYTF.

The J gene is TRBJ1-1, the V gene TRBV12-3 or TRBV12-4; D possibly corresponds to TRBD1 (6 bases). The CDR3 runs 14 residues. Trimming removed 5 bases from V and 4 bases from J, with 14 bases in between. CDR3 nucleotides: TGTGCCAGCAGTCCTTACAGGGAAGCCACTGAAGCTTTCTTT. The encoded protein is CASSPYREATEAFF.

This clonotype appeared a few times. The chain is built from TRBV20-1 and TRBJ2-4, with D possibly being TRBD2 (5 bases). CDR1 and CDR2 from the germline V gene are DFQATT and SNEGSKA (reference sequence). Trimming removed 5 bases at V and 7 bases at J, with 21 bases between. The CDR3 extends over 15 amino acids. The CDR3 DNA sequence: TGCAGTGCTCCCCAGAGGGTCATAAGGGCTAACATTCAGTACTTC. Translating it yields CSAPQRVIRANIQYF.

This clonotype was picked up a small number of times. The chain recombines TRBV11-2 with TRBJ2-1; tentatively, D is TRBD2 (6 bases). V shed 5 bases and J shed 7 bases, with 24 bases lying between them. CDR1 is SGHAT and CDR2 is FQNNGV in the germline V gene. This CDR3 has 17 amino acids. CDR3 amino acids: CASSTINTGVSVNEQFF. The CDR3 nucleotides read TGTGCCAGCAGCACGATAAACACGGGAGTCAGTGTGAATGAGCAGTTCTTC.

This clonotype was found a few times. This rearrangement joins TRBV9 to TRBJ2-2; 7 bases line up with TRBD1. This CDR3 has 15 amino acids. CDR1 SGDLS and CDR2 YYNGEE come from the germline V gene. Losses at the gene ends were 5 bases for V and 4 bases for J; bases not matched to a gene: 8. The CDR3 bases are TGTGCCAGCAGTTACGGCCGGGACAGCACCGGGGAGCTGTTTTTT. The encoded protein is CASSYGRDSTGELFF. Full variable domain (rest looked up from reference TRBV9 and TRBJ2-2): DSGVTQTPKHLITATGQRVTLRCSPRSGDLSVYWYQQSLDQGLQFLIQYYNGEERAKGNILERFSAQQFPDLHSELNLSSLELGDSALYFCASSYGRDSTGELFFGEGSRLTVL.

This clonotype has a handful of counts. The chain combines TRBV12-3 or TRBV12-4 with TRBJ2-7, with D perhaps being TRBD1 or TRBD2 (5 bases each). The CDR3 consists of 13 residues. Trimming cost V 3 bases and J 9 bases, with 15 bases left between them. The CDR3 nucleotides are TGTGCCAGCAGTTTGGCCAGGGAGCGCGGGCAGTACTTC. Its protein product is CASSLARERGQYF.

With respect to this clonotype: A clone one base away is much larger, so this may be a read error. V and J are TRBV20-1 and TRBJ2-2; TRBD2 aligns across 11 bases. The CDR3 is 15 amino acids. From germline, CDR1 is DFQATT and CDR2 SNEGSKA (reference sequence). Trimming at V came to 5 bases and at J to 9 bases, leaving 11 bases not matched to a gene. DNA of the CDR3: TGCAGTGCTCCCCTAGCGGGAGGAGGAACCAGGGAGCTGTTTTTT. It translates to CSAPLAGGGTRELFF.

The V and J genes are TRBV7-9 and TRBJ1-1; 9 positions agree with TRBD1. The length of the CDR3 is 15 residues. The trim removed 2 bases at V and 2 bases at J, leaving 3 bases unmatched. Germline loops: CDR1 SEHNR, CDR2 FQNEAQ (reference sequence). The CDR3, as DNA: TGTGCCAGCAGCTTACTACAGGGGGCAAACACTGAAGCTTTCTTT. Amino acids: CASSLLQGANTEAFF.

This clonotype has ten or more counts. The CDR3 nucleotides read TGTGCCAGCAGTTTTGGGACAAGCACAGATACGCAGTATTTT. Translating gives CASSFGTSTDTQYF. The genes are TRBV27 and TRBJ2-3; TRBD1 is a possible D gene (6 bases). Germline V gene data show CDR1 as MNHEY and CDR2 as SMNVEV (reference sequence). The CDR3 spans 14 residues. Trimming pared 3 bases from V and 0 bases from J, leaving 7 bases between.

This CDR3 reads CASSPETGPNSPLHF. In nucleotides, the CDR3 is TGCGCCAGCAGCCCGGAAACAGGTCCTAATTCACCCCTCCACTTT. This chain joins TRBV5-1 and TRBJ1-6; TRBD1 might be the D (5 bases). There are 15 residues in the CDR3. Germline CDR1 SGHRS, CDR2 YFSETQ. Trimming took off 4 bases at V and 6 bases at J, with 14 bases between the two ends.

This clonotype has at least ten counts. The rearrangement links TRBV10-2 to TRBJ2-7; 11 positions match TRBD2. Germline CDR1 is WSHSY and CDR2 is SAAADI. The J segment lost 5 bases and the V segment lost 6 bases, leaving 3 bases of the junction unmatched. The CDR3 spans 13 residues. The CDR3 nucleotides read TGCGCCAGCAGGACTAGCGGGACGCACGAGCAGTACGTC. Translation: CASRTSGTHEQYV.

This chain connects TRBV6-7 to TRBJ2-7; D is uncertain. TRBV6-7 is an open reading frame, and its role is uncertain. This CDR3 has 13 residues. Trimming stripped 2 bases from V and 8 bases from J, with 13 bases between. The CDR3 sequence: CASSYQPPSQQYV. The DNA for the CDR3 is TGTGCCAGCAGTTACCAGCCTCCTAGTCAGCAGTACGTC.

This chain uses TRBV20-1 with TRBJ2-1; the D is unclear. CDR3 size: 11 residues. Germline loops: CDR1 DFQATT, CDR2 SNEGSKA (reference sequence). V was clipped by 7 bases and J by 7 bases, with 11 bases between them. The CDR3 DNA is TGCAGTGGGCAGGTTGGTAATGAGCAGTTCTTC. This encodes CSGQVGNEQFF.

The gene calls are TRBV6-6 and TRBJ1-4; D ambiguous. Trimming pared 0 bases from V and 7 bases from J, leaving 3 bases between. Germline lookup yields CDR1 MNHNY and CDR2 SVGAGI (reference sequence). This CDR3 region has 12 residues. CDR3 sequence reads: CASSYSSEKLFF. The DNA for the CDR3 is TGTGCCAGCAGTTACTCGAGTGAAAAACTGTTTTTT.